What follows are 18 T cell receptor beta chains derived from one specimen sequenced in a study of control samples from healthy donors and cancer patients. Sequencing used immunoSEQ multiplex PCR; TCRdb keeps in-frame clones, though not all of them. The sample records 150,000 to 200,000 clones, 90% to 95% being singletons. Sequences were obtained from blood. The receptor set was obtained from a woman in her twenties or thirties in good health.

In DNA, the CDR3 is TGTGCCAGCAGCCACCGGGACAGGGGAGCTTTCTTT. The encoded protein is CASSHRDRGAFF. The rearrangement uses TRBV6-2 or TRBV6-3 and TRBJ1-1; 10 bases are shared with TRBD1. Germline loops: CDR1 MNHEY, CDR2 SVGEGT. The ends lost 6 bases at V and 10 bases at J; junction bases unmatched: 5. The CDR3 is 12 residues long.

The V and J genes are TRBV19 and TRBJ2-1, with TRBD1 matching 9 bases. CDR3 length: 15 residues. V was pared by 4 bases and J by 4 bases, with 5 bases of the junction left unmatched. Germline V CDR1 and CDR2: LNHDA, SQIVND (reference sequence). CDR3 residues: CASSTGTGNYNEQFF. Written as DNA, the CDR3 is TGTGCCAGTAGTACCGGGACAGGGAATTACAATGAGCAGTTCTTC.

This chain joins TRBV29-1 and TRBJ1-5; D possibly corresponds to TRBD1 (6 bases). CDR1 is SQVTM, CDR2 ANQGSEA, per germline. Trimming removed 5 bases at V and 1 base at J, with 15 bases between. This CDR3 has 15 residues. CDR3 DNA sequence: TGCAGCGTTAATTTCGGACAGCCGAGCAATCAGCCCCAGCATTTT. Translation gives CSVNFGQPSNQPQHF. Full variable domain (rest looked up from reference TRBV29-1 and TRBJ1-5): SAVISQKPSRDICQRGTSLTIQCQVDSQVTMMFWYRQQPGQSLTLIATANQGSEATYESGFVIDKFPISRPNLTFSTLTVSNMSPEDSSIYLCSVNFGQPSNQPQHFGDGTRLSIL.

CDR3 region: CASSSTLNTEAFF. The CDR3 region has the DNA TGTGCCAGCAGCTCGACACTTAACACTGAAGCTTTCTTT. The V call is TRBV7-3, the J call TRBJ1-1, with D unclear. Germline values: CDR1 SGHTA, CDR2 FQGTGA. The length of the CDR3 is 13 residues. Trimming shortened V by 4 bases and J by 2 bases, and 8 bases separated the two germline ends. Looking up the rest from reference TRBV7-3 and TRBJ1-1 gives the full variable domain: GAGVSQTPSNKVTEKGKYVELRCDPISGHTALYWYRQSLGQGPEFLIYFQGTGAADDSGLPNDRFFAVRPEGSVSTLKIQRTERGDSAVYLCASSSTLNTEAFFGQGTRLTVV.

This clone appeared a single time. J is TRBJ1-3 and V is TRBV4-3, with unresolved D. The V and J ends lost 0 bases and 0 bases respectively, with 3 bases between them. The CDR3 has 14 amino acids. Germline CDR1 LGHNA, CDR2 YSLEER. The CDR3 coding sequence is TGCGCCAGCAGCCAAGACAGCTCTGGAAACACCATATATTTT. Amino acid sequence: CASSQDSSGNTIYF.

The chain recombines TRBV4-1 with TRBJ2-3; possibly TRBD1 for D (6 bases). Between the trimmed V and J ends, which lost 0 bases and 5 bases, there was a span of 12 bases. Germline V lookup: CDR1 MGHRA, CDR2 YSYEKL. The CDR3 is 15 amino acids. CDR3 sequence (DNA): TGCGCCAGCAGCCAAGAGGGGGCGCTTGGAGATACGCAGTATTTT. It specifies CASSQEGALGDTQYF.

The gene calls are TRBV27 and TRBJ1-4; no firm D call. Trimming pared 0 bases from V and 2 bases from J, leaving 7 bases between. Germline V lookup: CDR1 MNHEY, CDR2 SMNVEV (reference sequence). The CDR3 extends over 15 amino acids. CDR3 sequence: CASSLSWRTNEKLFF. The CDR3 coding sequence is TGTGCCAGCAGTTTATCGTGGCGGACTAATGAAAAACTGTTTTTT.

The genes are TRBV7-2 and TRBJ1-1, with a weak D call TRBD1 (5 bases). The V end lost 1 base, the J end lost 3 bases, and 9 bases lay between the germline ends. This CDR3 spans 14 amino acids. The germline V gene has CDR1 SGHTA and CDR2 FQGNSA. The CDR3 bases are TGTGCCAGCAGCTTAGGGGGCGCGGACACTGAAGCTTTCTTT. Encoded protein: CASSLGGADTEAFF.

This chain connects TRBV28 to TRBJ2-7; no clear D. The CDR3 consists of 11 residues. Germline CDR1 is MDHEN and CDR2 is SYDVKM. V was pared by 5 bases and J by 4 bases, with 6 bases between. CDR3 DNA: TGTGCCAGCAGTCACATATACGAGCAGTACTTC. It specifies CASSHIYEQYF. Based on the CDR3 plus reference TRBV28 and TRBJ2-7, the full variable domain is DVKVTQSSRYLVKRTGEKVFLECVQDMDHENMFWYRQDPGLGLRLIYFSYDVKMKEKGDIPEGYSVSREKKERFSLILESASTNQTSMYLCASSHIYEQYFGPGTRLTVT.

The chain joins TRBV6-5 to TRBJ1-3, with a weak D call TRBD1 (5 bases). This CDR3 contains 14 residues. V dropped 6 bases and J dropped 2 bases, with 11 bases sitting between them. Germline lookup yields CDR1 MNHEY and CDR2 SVGAGI. This CDR3 reads CASSRPDTGNTIYF. Written as DNA, the CDR3 is TGTGCCAGCAGCCGCCCGGACACTGGAAACACCATATATTTT.

The rearrangement joins TRBV7-9 to TRBJ2-3; no clear D. Germline CDR1 SEHNR, CDR2 FQNEAQ (reference sequence). This CDR3 region has 14 residues. V lost 2 bases to trimming and J lost 0 bases, with 6 bases between them. The CDR3 sequence is CASSLLGSTDTQYF. The CDR3 DNA sequence: TGTGCCAGCAGCTTACTCGGGAGCACAGATACGCAGTATTTT.

The chain carries TRBV5-4 and TRBJ1-6, with D maybe TRBD1 (5 bases). Germline CDR1 is SGHNT and CDR2 is YYREEE (reference sequence). V lost 1 base and J 9 bases, leaving 14 bases between the germline ends. This CDR3 comprises 15 residues. CDR3 in DNA: TGTGCCAGCAGCTTGCAGGGAAGTTACGGTTCACCCCTCCACTTT. Translated: CASSLQGSYGSPLHF. The whole variable domain, filled in from reference TRBV5-4 and TRBJ1-6, reads ETGVTQSPTHLIKTRGQQVTLRCSSQSGHNTVSWYQQALGQGPQFIFQYYREEENGRGNFPPRFSGLQFPNYSSELNVNALELDDSALYLCASSLQGSYGSPLHFGNGTRLTVT.

This rearrangement joins TRBV18 to TRBJ2-7; 7 nucleotides line up with TRBD1. Germline-derived CDR1 and CDR2 are KGHSH and LQKENI. CDR3 size: 13 residues. Trimming took 6 bases from V and 1 from J; bases not matched to a gene: 3. CDR3 amino acids: CASSRGQSYEQYF. The CDR3 DNA reads TGTGCCAGCTCCCGGGGACAGTCCTACGAGCAGTACTTC.

This clone has a handful of counts. V gene TRBV4-1 combines with J gene TRBJ2-7; D may be TRBD2 (6 bases). The CDR3 covers 13 residues. The V and J ends lost 0 bases and 3 bases respectively, with 6 bases between them. Germline-derived CDR1 and CDR2 are MGHRA and YSYEKL. CDR3 nucleotides: TGCGCCAGCAGCCAAGAGCGGGGCTACGAGCAGTACTTC. Its translation: CASSQERGYEQYF.

The chain is built from TRBV12-3 or TRBV12-4 and TRBJ2-5; no reliable D call. This CDR3 region has 13 residues. Trimming pared 3 bases from V and 0 bases from J, leaving 5 bases between. CDR3 nucleotides: TGTGCCAGCAGTTTCTGGAACCAAGAGACCCAGTACTTC. This translates into CASSFWNQETQYF.

The chain is built from TRBV13 and TRBJ2-1; 11 bases fit TRBD2. The V gene end was trimmed by 2 bases and the J gene end by 7 bases; junction bases not matched to a gene: 7. The CDR3 spans 16 residues. Germline CDR1 is PRHDT and CDR2 is FYEKMQ (reference sequence). In DNA form, the CDR3 reads TGTGCCAGCAGCTTAAGTCGTCTAGCGGGAGGTAATGAGCAGTTCTTC. Amino acids: CASSLSRLAGGNEQFF.

The rearrangement joins TRBV3-1 (or the pseudogene TRBV3-2) to TRBJ1-1; D unclear. Between the trimmed V and J ends, which lost 3 bases and 5 bases, there was a span of 10 bases. The CDR3 spans 13 residues. Germline CDR1 LGHDT, CDR2 YNNKEL (reference sequence). CDR3 in amino acids: CASSHGRGTEAFF. For the CDR3, the DNA is TGTGCCAGCAGCCACGGACGGGGTACTGAAGCTTTCTTT.

The chain recombines TRBV27 with TRBJ1-4; no reliable D call. V was trimmed by 0 bases and J by 4 bases, leaving 9 bases between them. Germline V gene sequence: CDR1 MNHEY, CDR2 SMNVEV (reference sequence). The CDR3 is made up of 15 amino acids. CDR3 in DNA: TGTGCCAGCAGTTTATCTCCAGGACTTAATGAAAAACTGTTTTTT. Translating it yields CASSLSPGLNEKLFF. Drawing the rest from reference TRBV27 and TRBJ1-4, the complete variable domain is EAQVTQNPRYLITVTGKKLTVTCSQNMNHEYMSWYRQDPGLGLRQIYYSMNVEVTDKGDVPEGYKVSRKEKRNFPLILESPSPNQTSLYFCASSLSPGLNEKLFFGSGTQLSVL.